Listed below are T cell receptor beta chains from one sample, sequenced in a study of blood T cells in healthy people across ages. TCRdb recomputed calls from the 5' RACE reads with MiXCR, one row per CDR3 protein. Among 700,000 to 900,000 distinct CDR3 sequences listed, roughly 25% were seen once. The sample was also linked to a second study, of T cells of mothers and their children.

Sequencing was done on a sample of blood. Receptor source: a boy younger than 18 in good health. Each CDR3 is given with its conserved first and last residue. D genes are given only for firm matches. The size entry is marked missing in some rows and otherwise reads once, few, many or a size class.

d_call j_call clone_size cdr3_length v_call cdr3_aa cdr3_nt
NA TRBJ1-2 NA 15 TRBV4-1 CASSQDEGDSYGYTF TGCGCCAGCAGCCAAGACGAGGGGGATAGCTATGGCTACACCTTC
TRBD1 TRBJ2-2 NA 13 TRBV27 CATGGARTGELFF TGTGCCACAGGGGGCGCGAGGACCGGGGAGCTGTTTTTT
NA TRBJ2-7 few 13 TRBV11-2 CASSSRPGAEQYF TGTGCCAGCAGCTCTCGACCTGGCGCCGAGCAGTACTTC
TRBD1 TRBJ1-2 NA 17 TRBV10-3 CAISDRTGADSNYGYTF TGTGCCATCAGTGATCGGACAGGGGCTGACTCTAACTATGGCTACACCTTC
NA TRBJ1-1 few 15 TRBV7-2 CASSFGGGIGTEAFF TGTGCCAGCAGCTTTGGAGGGGGGATCGGCACTGAAGCTTTCTTT
NA TRBJ2-1 few 15 TRBV7-9 CASSFDTSSYNEQFF TGTGCCAGCAGCTTCGACACTAGCTCCTACAATGAGCAGTTCTTC
NA TRBJ2-1 few 13 TRBV11-2 CASSLNVVNEQFF TGTGCCAGCAGCTTGAACGTGGTCAATGAGCAGTTCTTC
NA TRBJ2-4 once 11 TRBV29-1 CSTSAQDIQYF TGCAGCACGTCGGCCCAGGACATTCAGTACTTC
NA TRBJ2-5 NA 13 TRBV2 CASIRSHQETQYF TGTGCCAGCATCCGAAGTCACCAAGAGACCCAGTACTTC
TRBD2 TRBJ2-3 NA 15 TRBV4-1 CASSHQRGGFDTQYF TGCGCCAGCAGCCACCAGCGGGGGGGCTTTGATACGCAGTATTTT
TRBD1 TRBJ2-7 NA 14 TRBV12-3/TRBV12-4 CASGRQGRTYEQYF TGTGCCAGCGGACGACAGGGCCGAACCTACGAGCAGTACTTC
TRBD1 TRBJ1-1 few 11 TRBV20-1 CSAGDRGEAFF TGCAGTGCTGGGGACAGGGGGGAAGCTTTCTTT
NA TRBJ2-7 NA 13 TRBV20-1 CSATGTASYEQYF TGCAGTGCTACCGGGACGGCTTCCTACGAGCAGTACTTC
TRBD2 TRBJ2-3 NA 15 TRBV13 CASSSGLGGTDTQYF TGTGCCAGCAGCTCGGGACTAGGGGGGACAGATACGCAGTATTTT
NA TRBJ2-7 NA 12 TRBV5-1 CASSLQGYVQYF TGCGCCAGCAGCTTACAGGGCTACGTGCAGTACTTC
TRBD2 TRBJ2-7 once 13 TRBV29-1 CSVEVSGGGEQYF TGCAGCGTTGAAGTTTCGGGGGGTGGGGAGCAGTACTTC
NA TRBJ2-3 NA 12 TRBV6-2/TRBV6-3 CASSYFWDTQYF TGTGCCAGCAGTTACTTTTGGGATACGCAGTATTTT
NA TRBJ2-1 few 12 TRBV27 CASSRRYNEQFF TGCGCCAGCAGTCGGAGGTACAATGAGCAGTTCTTC
NA TRBJ2-7 NA 16 TRBV7-2 CASSLGSGPDPYEQYF TGTGCCAGCAGCTTAGGTTCGGGTCCGGACCCCTACGAGCAGTACTTC
NA TRBJ2-5 NA 12 TRBV10-3 CATGTGKETQYF TGTGCCACAGGGACGGGGAAAGAGACCCAGTACTTC
NA TRBJ2-1 few 12 TRBV9 CASSVEGNEQFF TGTGCCAGCAGCGTAGAGGGCAATGAGCAGTTCTTC
NA TRBJ2-5 NA 12 TRBV5-1 CASSATRETQYF TGCGCCAGCAGCGCGACAAGGGAGACCCAGTACTTC
NA TRBJ2-3 NA 15 TRBV4-1 CASSQDGDFTDTQYF TGCGCCAGCAGCCAAGATGGGGACTTCACAGATACGCAGTATTTT
TRBD2 TRBJ2-1 NA 13 TRBV10-3 CAIGGGFYNEQFF TGTGCCATCGGCGGGGGTTTCTACAATGAGCAGTTCTTC
NA TRBJ1-6 few 14 TRBV12-3/TRBV12-4 CASSFGQDNSPLHF TGTGCCAGCAGTTTCGGGCAGGATAATTCACCCCTCCACTTT
NA TRBJ2-6 NA 14 TRBV27 CASRPGTGANVLTF TGTGCCAGCAGACCAGGAACTGGGGCCAATGTCCTGACTTTC
TRBD1 TRBJ2-5 few 18 TRBV6-6 CASSYPDIGTGARETQYF TGTGCCAGCAGTTACCCCGACATCGGGACAGGGGCAAGGGAGACCCAGTACTTC
TRBD1 TRBJ2-4 NA 16 TRBV5-5 CASSRRDRVRSDIQYF TGTGCCAGCAGCCGTCGGGACAGGGTTAGAAGCGACATTCAGTACTTC
NA TRBJ2-7 few 11 TRBV12-3/TRBV12-4 CASTQAYEQYF TGTGCCAGCACCCAGGCATACGAGCAGTACTTC
TRBD1 TRBJ1-4 NA 15 TRBV11-2 CASSFTGTASEKLFF TGTGCCAGCAGCTTCACCGGGACAGCGAGTGAAAAACTGTTTTTT
TRBD1 TRBJ2-5 few 16 TRBV5-1 CASNRGDRGHQETQYF TGCGCCAGCAACCGGGGAGACAGGGGTCATCAAGAGACCCAGTACTTC
TRBD1 TRBJ2-3 NA 14 TRBV7-9 CASSTTGYPDTQYF TGTGCCAGCAGCACGACAGGGTATCCAGATACGCAGTATTTT
NA TRBJ2-5 NA 14 TRBV10-3 CAISESWGQETQYF TGTGCCATCAGTGAGTCATGGGGCCAAGAGACCCAGTACTTC
NA TRBJ1-5 few 14 TRBV24-1 CATSDEYSNQPQHF TGTGCCACCAGTGACGAATATAGCAATCAGCCCCAGCATTTT
TRBD2 TRBJ2-5 NA 17 TRBV3-1 CASSPRGVIAGEETQYF TGTGCCAGCAGCCCCCGGGGTGTAATAGCGGGGGAAGAGACCCAGTACTTC
TRBD1 TRBJ2-7 NA 13 TRBV6-1 CASSEVTGVEQYF TGTGCCAGCAGTGAGGTAACAGGGGTCGAGCAGTACTTC
NA TRBJ1-4 NA 13 TRBV20-1 CSATGPYNEKLFF TGCAGTGCTACTGGGCCTTATAATGAAAAACTGTTTTTT